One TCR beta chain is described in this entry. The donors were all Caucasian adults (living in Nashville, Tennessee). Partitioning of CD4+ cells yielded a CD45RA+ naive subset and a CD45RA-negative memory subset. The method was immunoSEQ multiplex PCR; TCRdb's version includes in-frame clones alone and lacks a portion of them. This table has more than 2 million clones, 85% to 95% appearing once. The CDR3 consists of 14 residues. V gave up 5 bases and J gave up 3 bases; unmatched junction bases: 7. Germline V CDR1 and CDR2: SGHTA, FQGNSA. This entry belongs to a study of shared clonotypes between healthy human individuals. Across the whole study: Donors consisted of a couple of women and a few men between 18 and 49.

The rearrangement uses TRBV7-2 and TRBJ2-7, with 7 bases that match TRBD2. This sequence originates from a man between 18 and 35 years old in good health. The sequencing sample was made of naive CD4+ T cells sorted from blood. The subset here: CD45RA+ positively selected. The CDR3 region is CASSTTGTNYEQYF. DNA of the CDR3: TGTGCCAGCAGCACCACCGGGACTAACTACGAGCAGTACTTC.